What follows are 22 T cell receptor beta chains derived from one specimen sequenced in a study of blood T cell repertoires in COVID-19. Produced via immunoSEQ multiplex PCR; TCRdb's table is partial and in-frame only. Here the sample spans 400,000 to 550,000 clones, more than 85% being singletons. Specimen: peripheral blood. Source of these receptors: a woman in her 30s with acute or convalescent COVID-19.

CDR3 loop: CASSPDRGREQYF. The CDR3 DNA is TGCGCCAGCAGCCCGGACAGGGGACGGGAGCAGTACTTC. J is TRBJ2-7 and V is TRBV5-1; 9 nucleotides align to TRBD1. The V gene's germline CDR1 is SGHRS and CDR2 YFSETQ. The CDR3 extends over 13 amino acids. J lost 7 bases, V lost 4 bases, and 6 bases had no gene match.

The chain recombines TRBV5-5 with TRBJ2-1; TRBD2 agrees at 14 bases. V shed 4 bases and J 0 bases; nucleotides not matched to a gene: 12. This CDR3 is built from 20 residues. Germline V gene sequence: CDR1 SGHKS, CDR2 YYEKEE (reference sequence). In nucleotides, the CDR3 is TGTGCCAGCAGCCCATTACCGACTAGCGGGGGGGGTAGCTCCTACAATGAGCAGTTCTTC. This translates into CASSPLPTSGGGSSYNEQFF.

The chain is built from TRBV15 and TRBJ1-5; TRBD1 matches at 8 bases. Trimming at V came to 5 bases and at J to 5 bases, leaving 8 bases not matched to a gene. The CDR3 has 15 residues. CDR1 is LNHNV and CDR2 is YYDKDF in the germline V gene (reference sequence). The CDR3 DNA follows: TGTGCCACCAGCGAAAACCCAGGGGGCTATCAGCCCCAGCATTTT. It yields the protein CATSENPGGYQPQHF.

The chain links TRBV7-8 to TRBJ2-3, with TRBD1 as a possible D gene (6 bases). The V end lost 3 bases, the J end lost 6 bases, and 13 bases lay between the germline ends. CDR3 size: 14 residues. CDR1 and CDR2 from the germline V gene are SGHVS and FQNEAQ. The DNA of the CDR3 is TGTGCCAGCAGCTTCTCTGGGGGCGGGGATACGCAGTATTTT. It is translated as CASSFSGGGDTQYF.

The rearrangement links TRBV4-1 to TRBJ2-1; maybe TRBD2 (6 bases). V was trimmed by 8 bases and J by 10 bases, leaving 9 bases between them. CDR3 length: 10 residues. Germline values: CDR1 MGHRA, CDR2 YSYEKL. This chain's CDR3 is CASPSVEQFF. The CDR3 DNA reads TGCGCCAGCCCTAGCGTGGAGCAGTTCTTC.

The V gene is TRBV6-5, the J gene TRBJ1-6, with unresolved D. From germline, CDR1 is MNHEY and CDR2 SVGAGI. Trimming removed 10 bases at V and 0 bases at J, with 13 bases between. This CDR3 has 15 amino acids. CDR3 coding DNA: TGTGCCACCCTACCACAGAGCTCCTATAATTCACCCCTCCACTTT. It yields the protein CATLPQSSYNSPLHF.

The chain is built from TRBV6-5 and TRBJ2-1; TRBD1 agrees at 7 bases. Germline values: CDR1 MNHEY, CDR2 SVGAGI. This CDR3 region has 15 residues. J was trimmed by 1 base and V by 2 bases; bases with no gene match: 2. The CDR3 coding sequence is TGTGCCAGCAGTTACGACAGGGTATCCTACAATGAGCAGTTCTTC. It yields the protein CASSYDRVSYNEQFF.

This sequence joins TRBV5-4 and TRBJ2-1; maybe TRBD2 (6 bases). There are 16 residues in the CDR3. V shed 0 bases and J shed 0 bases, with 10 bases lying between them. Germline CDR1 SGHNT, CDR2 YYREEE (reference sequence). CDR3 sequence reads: CASSLGGGSSYNEQFF. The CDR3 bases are TGTGCCAGCAGCTTGGGTGGGGGGAGCTCCTACAATGAGCAGTTCTTC.

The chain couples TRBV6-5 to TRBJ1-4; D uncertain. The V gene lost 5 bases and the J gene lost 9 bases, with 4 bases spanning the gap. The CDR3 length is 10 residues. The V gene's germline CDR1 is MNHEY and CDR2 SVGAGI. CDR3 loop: CASSPKKLFF. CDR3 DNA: TGTGCCAGCAGTCCCAAAAAACTGTTTTTT.

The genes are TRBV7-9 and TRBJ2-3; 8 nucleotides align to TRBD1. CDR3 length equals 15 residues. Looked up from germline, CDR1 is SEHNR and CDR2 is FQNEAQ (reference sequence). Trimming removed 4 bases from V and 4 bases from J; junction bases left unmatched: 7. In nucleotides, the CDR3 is TGTGCCAGCAGCTCGGACAGGGTCGGTTCAGATACGCAGTATTTT. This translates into CASSSDRVGSDTQYF.

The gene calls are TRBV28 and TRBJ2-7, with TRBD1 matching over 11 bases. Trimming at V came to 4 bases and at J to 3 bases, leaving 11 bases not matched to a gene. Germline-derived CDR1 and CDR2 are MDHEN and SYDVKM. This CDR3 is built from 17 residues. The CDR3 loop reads CASSSFPGQGAYYEQYF. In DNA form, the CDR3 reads TGTGCCAGCAGTTCTTTCCCCGGACAGGGGGCGTACTACGAGCAGTACTTC. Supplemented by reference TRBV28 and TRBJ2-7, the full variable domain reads DVKVTQSSRYLVKRTGEKVFLECVQDMDHENMFWYRQDPGLGLRLIYFSYDVKMKEKGDIPEGYSVSREKKERFSLILESASTNQTSMYLCASSSFPGQGAYYEQYFGPGTRLTVT.

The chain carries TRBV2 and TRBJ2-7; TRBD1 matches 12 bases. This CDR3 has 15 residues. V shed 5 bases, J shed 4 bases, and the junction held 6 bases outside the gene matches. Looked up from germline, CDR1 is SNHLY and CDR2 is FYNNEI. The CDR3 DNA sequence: TGTGCCAGCAGTTTACGGGACAGGGGGCTTTACGAGCAGTACTTC. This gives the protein CASSLRDRGLYEQYF. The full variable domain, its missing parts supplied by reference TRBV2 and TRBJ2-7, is EPEVTQTPSHQVTQMGQEVILRCVPISNHLYFYWYRQILGQKVEFLVSFYNNEISEKSEIFDDQFSVERPDGSNFTLKIRSTKLEDSAMYFCASSLRDRGLYEQYFGPGTRLTVT.

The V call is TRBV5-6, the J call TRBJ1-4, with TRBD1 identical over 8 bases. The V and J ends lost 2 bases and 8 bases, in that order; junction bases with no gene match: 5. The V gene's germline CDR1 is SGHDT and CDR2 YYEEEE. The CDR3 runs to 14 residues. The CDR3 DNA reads TGTGCCAGCAGCTTCGGACAGGGAAAGGAAAAACTGTTTTTT. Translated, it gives CASSFGQGKEKLFF.

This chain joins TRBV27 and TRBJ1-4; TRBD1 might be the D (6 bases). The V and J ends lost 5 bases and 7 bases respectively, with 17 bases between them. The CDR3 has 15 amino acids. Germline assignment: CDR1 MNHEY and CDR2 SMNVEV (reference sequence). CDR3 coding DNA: TGTGCCAGCAGTACCACAGGGCTGCTGGGTGAAAAACTGTTTTTT. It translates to CASSTTGLLGEKLFF.

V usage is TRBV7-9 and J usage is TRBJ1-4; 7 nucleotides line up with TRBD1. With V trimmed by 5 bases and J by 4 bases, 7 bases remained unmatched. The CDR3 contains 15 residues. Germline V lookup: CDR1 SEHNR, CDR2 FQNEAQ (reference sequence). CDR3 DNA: TGTGCCAGCAGCACAGGGACAGAATTTAATGAAAAACTGTTTTTT. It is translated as CASSTGTEFNEKLFF.

CDR3 DNA: TGTGCCAGCAGCGCAACCGGAGGGCGGGAGACCCAGTACTTC. This codes for CASSATGGRETQYF. The chain recombines TRBV7-3 with TRBJ2-5, with D maybe TRBD2 (6 bases). V was shortened by 5 bases and J by 5 bases, with 15 bases between the two germline ends. Germline V lookup: CDR1 SGHTA, CDR2 FQGTGA. The CDR3 is 14 amino acids.

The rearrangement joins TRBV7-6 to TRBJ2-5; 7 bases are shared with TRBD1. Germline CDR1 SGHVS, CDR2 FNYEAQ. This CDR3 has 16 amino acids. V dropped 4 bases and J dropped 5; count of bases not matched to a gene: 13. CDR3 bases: TGTGCCAGCAGCTCACTAAGGACCGACAGGGTGGAGACCCAGTACTTC. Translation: CASSSLRTDRVETQYF.

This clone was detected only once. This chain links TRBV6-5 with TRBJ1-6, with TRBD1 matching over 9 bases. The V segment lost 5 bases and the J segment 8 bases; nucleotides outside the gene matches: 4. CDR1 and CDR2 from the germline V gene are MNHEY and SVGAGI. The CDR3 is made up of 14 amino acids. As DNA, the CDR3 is TGTGCCAGCAGTAGACAGGGGGAGGATTCACCCCTCCACTTT. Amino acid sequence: CASSRQGEDSPLHF.

In nucleotides, the CDR3 is TGTGCCAGCAGCTACAAACTAGCTGGTTACGAGCAGTACTTC. The encoded protein is CASSYKLAGYEQYF. The genes are TRBV5-6 and TRBJ2-7; a weak D match, TRBD2 (6 bases). This CDR3 contains 14 residues. Germline CDR1 is SGHDT and CDR2 is YYEEEE. V was cut by 3 bases and J by 4 bases, with 14 bases left in between.

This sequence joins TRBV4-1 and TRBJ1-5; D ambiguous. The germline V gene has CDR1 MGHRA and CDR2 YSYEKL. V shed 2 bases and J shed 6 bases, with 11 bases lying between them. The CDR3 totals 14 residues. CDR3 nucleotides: TGCGCCAGCAGCCAAAGACGGGCGGGTCAGCCCCAGCATTTT. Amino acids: CASSQRRAGQPQHF.

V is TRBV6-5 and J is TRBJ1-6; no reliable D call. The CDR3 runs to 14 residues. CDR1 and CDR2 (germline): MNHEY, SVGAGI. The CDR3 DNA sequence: TGTGCAGCACCCGGGGAGAATTTTAATTCACCCCTCCACTTT. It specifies CAAPGENFNSPLHF.

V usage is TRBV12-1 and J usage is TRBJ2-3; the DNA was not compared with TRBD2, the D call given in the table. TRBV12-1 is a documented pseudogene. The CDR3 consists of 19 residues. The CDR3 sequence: CASSPRSTLAGVSRHTQYF. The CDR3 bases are TGTGCCAGCAGCCCCCGTTCGACCCTAGCGGGGGTGTCCCGTCATACGCAGTATTTT.